A single sample is the source of the 27 T cell receptor beta chains below, sequenced in a study of technical replicates of blood from four donors. TCRdb keeps only in-frame clones here, not all; method: immunoSEQ multiplex PCR. The table shows around 72,000 clones, with approximately 91% occurring only once. Material for sequencing was PBMCs. The receptors were sampled from a human donor in good health. Some clones in this sample may be carry-over from other donors' samples.

V is TRBV28 and J is TRBJ1-5; TRBD1 might be the D (6 bases). CDR1 MDHEN and CDR2 SYDVKM come from the germline V gene. The CDR3 runs 16 residues. V was pared by 2 bases and J by 4 bases, with 15 bases between. CDR3 coding DNA: TGTGCCAGCAGTTTAAGAACAGGGCAGAGAAATCAGCCCCAGCATTTT. It yields the protein CASSLRTGQRNQPQHF.

This clone has a single count. This chain joins TRBV7-2 and TRBJ2-7, with 8 bases lining up with TRBD1. This CDR3 region has 18 residues. V shed 0 bases, J shed 2 bases, and the junction held 12 bases outside the gene matches. Germline CDR1 is SGHTA and CDR2 is FQGNSA. The DNA for the CDR3 is TGTGCCAGCAGCTTAGCAATGTCAGACAGGGGCCGTACCTACGAGCAGTACTTC. It encodes CASSLAMSDRGRTYEQYF.

The chain combines TRBV10-3 with TRBJ2-7; 8 bases map to TRBD2. The CDR3 is 14 residues long. CDR1 and CDR2 (germline): ENHRY, SYGVKD. V was clipped by 10 bases and J by 2 bases; unmatched bases: 10. The CDR3 DNA sequence: TGTGCCACGGCGAGCGGGAGAGGCGCCTACGAGCAGTACTTC. Encoded protein: CATASGRGAYEQYF.

The chain couples TRBV7-2 to TRBJ2-7, with 9 bases identical to TRBD2. Germline-derived CDR1 and CDR2 are SGHTA and FQGNSA. CDR3 length: 14 amino acids. V gave up 3 bases and J gave up 2 bases; unmatched junction bases: 2. This CDR3 is CASSFSGSAYEQYF. CDR3 nucleotides: TGTGCCAGCAGCTTTAGCGGGAGCGCCTACGAGCAGTACTTC.

The chain couples TRBV7-8 to TRBJ1-1; 7 nucleotides agree with TRBD1. From germline, CDR1 is SGHVS and CDR2 FQNEAQ. The CDR3 has 16 residues. After removal of 4 bases from V and 5 bases from J, the junction contained 13 bases not matched to a gene. Written as DNA, the CDR3 is TGTGCCAGCAGCTCGACGCTAACAGGGGTCGGAACTGAAGCTTTCTTT. As protein: CASSSTLTGVGTEAFF.

The rearrangement uses TRBV28 and TRBJ2-7; the match to TRBD2 covers 7 bases. The ends lost 8 bases at V and 3 bases at J; junction bases unmatched: 13. The CDR3 contains 15 residues. The germline V gene encodes CDR1 MDHEN and CDR2 SYDVKM. In DNA, the CDR3 is TGTGCCAGCGCCTCCGGGGGAGGGAGACACTACGAGCAGTACTTC. Residues: CASASGGGRHYEQYF.

The chain carries TRBV7-9 and TRBJ2-5, with 13 bases that match TRBD2. Germline CDR1 SEHNR, CDR2 FQNEAQ (reference sequence). This CDR3 is 14 amino acids long. V trimming: 9 bases; J trimming: 3 bases; junction bases outside the gene matches: 4. The CDR3, as DNA: TGTGCCAGTTCTGGACTAGCGGGGGAAGAGACCCAGTACTTC. Protein sequence: CASSGLAGEETQYF.

The V call is TRBV4-2, the J call TRBJ2-2; D might be TRBD2 (6 bases). Germline lookup yields CDR1 LGHNA and CDR2 YNFKEQ. The germline V and J ends were trimmed by 4 bases and 4 bases, with 19 bases remaining between them. This CDR3 has 17 amino acids. In nucleotides, the CDR3 is TGTGCCAGCAGCCTCCCAGCGGCGGGGATGGGCACCGGGGAGCTGTTTTTT. The encoded protein is CASSLPAAGMGTGELFF.

This sequence joins TRBV5-1 and TRBJ2-3; no clear D gene. CDR3 length: 14 amino acids. The V gene lost 4 bases and the J gene lost 6 bases, with 15 bases spanning the gap. Germline V CDR1 and CDR2: SGHRS, YFSETQ. CDR3 sequence: CASSPRSLEDTQYF. CDR3 nucleotides: TGCGCCAGCAGCCCTAGGAGCCTGGAGGATACGCAGTATTTT. The complete variable domain, with remaining parts taken from reference TRBV5-1 and TRBJ2-3, reads KAGVTQTPRYLIKTRGQQVTLSCSPISGHRSVSWYQQTPGQGLQFLFEYFSETQRNKGNFPGRFSGRQFSNSRSEMNVSTLELGDSALYLCASSPRSLEDTQYFGPGTRLTVL.

The chain uses TRBV6-5 and TRBJ2-5; TRBD2 agrees at 12 bases. Germline CDR1 and CDR2: MNHEY and SVGAGI. CDR3 length: 13 residues. The V gene end was trimmed by 2 bases and the J gene end by 13 bases; junction bases not matched to a gene: 5. CDR3 nucleotide sequence: TGTGCCAGCAGTTACCTAGCGGGGGGGGCCCGGTACTTC. Encoded protein: CASSYLAGGARYF.

The table lists this clone with a few counts. This rearrangement joins TRBV30 to TRBJ1-1, with D possibly matching TRBD1 (6 bases). This CDR3 is 13 amino acids long. Germline CDR1 GTSNPN, CDR2 SVGIG (reference sequence). V was pared by 1 base and J by 5 bases, with 11 bases between. The CDR3: CAWSGQGKTEAFF. The CDR3 nucleotides read TGTGCCTGGAGTGGGCAGGGGAAAACTGAAGCTTTCTTT.

The chain recombines TRBV7-8 with TRBJ2-7, with 11 nucleotides matching TRBD1. CDR3 length equals 16 residues. Per germline, CDR1 SGHVS and CDR2 FQNEAQ. V was pared by 3 bases and J by 3 bases, with 7 bases of the junction left unmatched. DNA for the CDR3: TGTGCCAGCAGCTTGGGCGGACAGGGGGCAATCTACGAGCAGTACTTC. Translated, it gives CASSLGGQGAIYEQYF.

The chain has TRBV4-2 and TRBJ2-1; 7 bases are a match to TRBD2. Germline assignment: CDR1 LGHNA and CDR2 YNFKEQ. V was clipped by 1 base and J by 4 bases; unmatched bases: 7. The CDR3 is 16 residues long. The CDR3 protein is CASSQASSGPYNEQFF. DNA for the CDR3: TGTGCCAGCAGCCAAGCCTCTAGCGGACCGTACAATGAGCAGTTCTTC.

The table lists this clone with a few counts. The chain carries TRBV18 and TRBJ1-6, with TRBD1 identical over 9 bases. From germline, CDR1 is KGHSH and CDR2 LQKENI. Trimming removed 2 bases from V and 10 bases from J; junction bases left unmatched: 6. The CDR3 has 15 amino acids. This CDR3 is CASSPEQGAGSPLHF. DNA of the CDR3: TGTGCCAGCTCACCAGAACAGGGGGCAGGATCACCCCTCCACTTT. Drawing the rest from reference TRBV18 and TRBJ1-6, the complete variable domain is NAGVMQNPRHLVRRRGQEARLRCSPMKGHSHVYWYRQLPEEGLKFMVYLQKENIIDESGMPKERFSAEFPKEGPSILRIQQVVRGDSAAYFCASSPEQGAGSPLHFGNGTRLTVT.

The chain is built from TRBV2 and TRBJ2-7; 10 positions agree with TRBD1. This CDR3 is built from 15 residues. V lost 7 bases to trimming and J lost 5 bases; unmatched junction nucleotides: 11. Germline V gives CDR1 SNHLY, CDR2 FYNNEI. The CDR3 region has the DNA TGTGCCAGCAAGCCGCCGGGACAGGGGATCCACGAGCAGTACTTC. This translates into CASKPPGQGIHEQYF.

Of note for this clone: Other DNA variants within this sample encode the same CDR3. This sequence joins TRBV5-1 and TRBJ2-7; 10 nucleotides agree with TRBD1. J lost 4 bases, V lost 3 bases, and 4 bases had no gene match. Germline-derived CDR1 and CDR2 are SGHRS and YFSETQ. CDR3 length: 14 residues. The CDR3 loop reads CASSSGQGGYEQYF. The CDR3 DNA follows: TGCGCCAGCAGCTCCGGACAGGGGGGATACGAGCAGTACTTC.

The chain combines TRBV9 with TRBJ1-1, with 7 bases identical to TRBD1. V was clipped by 3 bases and J by 1 base; unmatched bases: 6. Germline values: CDR1 SGDLS, CDR2 YYNGEE. The CDR3 length is 15 residues. The CDR3 here is CASSARDRRNTEAFF. The CDR3 nucleotides are TGTGCCAGCAGCGCCCGGGACAGAAGGAACACTGAAGCTTTCTTT.

The V and J genes are TRBV25-1 and TRBJ2-7, with 8 nucleotides matching TRBD2. V dropped 3 bases and J dropped 6; count of bases not matched to a gene: 13. This CDR3 region has 16 residues. Germline V lookup: CDR1 MGHDK, CDR2 SYGVNS. DNA for the CDR3: TGTGCCAGCAGTGATTTCTCCCCGACTAGCGTAGGCGAGCAGTACTTC. This gives the protein CASSDFSPTSVGEQYF.

V is TRBV19 and J is TRBJ1-1; TRBD1 matches at 10 bases. This CDR3 spans 15 amino acids. CDR1 and CDR2 from the germline V gene are LNHDA and SQIVND (reference sequence). With V trimmed by 5 bases and J by 3 bases, 6 bases remained unmatched. The CDR3 DNA reads as TGTGCCAGTAGTGGGGCCGGGACAGGGGACACTGAAGCTTTCTTT. This gives the protein CASSGAGTGDTEAFF. Supplemented by reference TRBV19 and TRBJ1-1, the full variable domain reads DGGITQSPKYLFRKEGQNVTLSCEQNLNHDAMYWYRQDPGQGLRLIYYSQIVNDFQKGDIAEGYSVSREKKESFPLTVTSAQKNPTAFYLCASSGAGTGDTEAFFGQGTRLTVV.

The V and J genes are TRBV9 and TRBJ2-1; TRBD2 aligns across 11 bases. CDR3 length equals 15 residues. V shed 3 bases and J 8 bases; nucleotides not matched to a gene: 7. Per germline, CDR1 SGDLS and CDR2 YYNGEE. The CDR3 loop is CASSGGGLAEYEQFF. The CDR3 DNA is TGTGCCAGCAGCGGAGGGGGACTAGCGGAGTATGAGCAGTTCTTC.

The chain recombines TRBV5-5 with TRBJ2-7; D may be TRBD2 (5 bases). Trimming shortened V by 0 bases and J by 2 bases, and 9 bases separated the two germline ends. This CDR3 contains 14 residues. The germline V gene encodes CDR1 SGHKS and CDR2 YYEKEE (reference sequence). The CDR3 coding sequence is TGTGCCAGCAGCTTGGCTGGAGGTGCCTACGAGCAGTACTTC. This sequence encodes CASSLAGGAYEQYF.

The chain uses TRBV11-3 and TRBJ2-1, with TRBD1 as a possible D gene (8 bases). This CDR3 comprises 15 residues. Germline V gives CDR1 SGHNT, CDR2 YENEEA. Trimming pared 4 bases from V and 3 bases from J, leaving 13 bases between. The CDR3 sequence: CASSSGGGGYNEQFF. CDR3 DNA sequence: TGTGCCAGCAGCTCAGGGGGCGGGGGCTACAATGAGCAGTTCTTC. Variable domain in full (rest from reference TRBV11-3 and TRBJ2-1): EAGVVQSPRYKIIEKKQPVAFWCNPISGHNTLYWYLQNLGQGPELLIRYENEEAVDDSQLPKDRFSAERLKGVDSTLKIQPAELGDSAVYLCASSSGGGGYNEQFFGPGTRLTVL.

V is TRBV10-3 and J is TRBJ2-7, with TRBD1 matching 8 bases. The J segment lost 4 bases and the V segment lost 5 bases, leaving 4 bases of the junction unmatched. CDR1 and CDR2 (germline): ENHRY, SYGVKD. This CDR3 has 13 residues. CDR3 residues: CAISKQGGYEQYF. CDR3 in DNA: TGTGCCATCAGTAAACAGGGGGGATACGAGCAGTACTTC.

Turning to this clone: This specimen includes other DNA sequences encoding the same CDR3. This sequence joins TRBV6-1 and TRBJ2-1; D call uncertain. Trimming shortened V by 7 bases and J by 4 bases, and 5 bases separated the two germline ends. The CDR3 runs 11 residues. Germline values: CDR1 MNHNS, CDR2 SASEGT. The CDR3 DNA sequence: TGTGCCAGCACGAGTTACAATGAGCAGTTCTTC. Amino acid sequence: CASTSYNEQFF.

V is TRBV5-1 and J is TRBJ1-1, with 8 positions matching TRBD1. This CDR3 spans 14 amino acids. V lost 8 bases and J lost 0; bases outside the gene matches: 6. The germline V gene encodes CDR1 SGHRS and CDR2 YFSETQ. The CDR3 loop reads CASRQGAMNTEAFF. CDR3 coding DNA: TGCGCCAGTCGCCAGGGGGCCATGAACACTGAAGCTTTCTTT. The entire variable domain, with the rest obtained from reference TRBV5-1 and TRBJ1-1, is as follows: KAGVTQTPRYLIKTRGQQVTLSCSPISGHRSVSWYQQTPGQGLQFLFEYFSETQRNKGNFPGRFSGRQFSNSRSEMNVSTLELGDSALYLCASRQGAMNTEAFFGQGTRLTVV.

The V gene is TRBV10-1, the J gene TRBJ2-3; the match to TRBD1 covers 9 bases. V was pared by 6 bases and J by 8 bases, with 9 bases of the junction left unmatched. This CDR3 has 14 residues. The V gene's germline CDR1 is WNHNN and CDR2 SYGVQD (reference sequence). The CDR3 region is CASRWDRERGTQYF. CDR3 in DNA: TGCGCCAGCAGATGGGACAGGGAAAGGGGTACGCAGTATTTT.

The J gene is TRBJ1-2, the V gene TRBV6-6, with a possible D match to TRBD1 (6 bases). The CDR3 covers 16 residues. Trimming left V 2 bases short and J 1 base short, with 14 bases between. Germline V CDR1 and CDR2: MNHNY, SVGAGI (reference sequence). In DNA form, the CDR3 reads TGTGCCAGCAGTTACCCTCGCGACAGGATTAACTATGGCTACACCTTC. Protein product: CASSYPRDRINYGYTF.